The 30 T cell receptor beta chains given below trace back to one sample, sequenced in a study of cytomegalovirus exposure and HLA in healthy donors. Both 60 Vbeta primers and 13 Jbeta primers went into the PCR. Profiled with immunoSEQ multiplex PCR; TCRdb holds only in-frame clones, not every one. This table holds 150,000 to 200,000 clones, around 74% found once. Sequenced input: PBMCs. The receptors derive from a female donor in good health and CMV-seronegative.

The rearrangement links TRBV5-1 to TRBJ1-5, with 7 nucleotides matching TRBD1. The CDR3 length is 15 residues. In germline, CDR1 is SGHRS, CDR2 YFSETQ. The V segment lost 4 bases and the J segment 0 bases; nucleotides outside the gene matches: 4. CDR3 amino acids: CASSQGGYSNQPQHF. The CDR3 DNA reads as TGCGCCAGCAGCCAGGGGGGTTATAGCAATCAGCCCCAGCATTTT.

The genes are TRBV7-6 and TRBJ1-6; no clear D. Germline CDR1 SGHVS, CDR2 FNYEAQ. This CDR3 is 17 amino acids long. Trimming left V 5 bases short and J 0 bases short, with 14 bases between. Here the CDR3 DNA reads TGTGCCAGCAGCCCCTACCAGGCAGGCTCCTATAATTCACCCCTCCACTTT. This encodes CASSPYQAGSYNSPLHF.

This chain joins TRBV5-4 and TRBJ2-3; no reliable D call. The CDR3 extends over 16 amino acids. V lost 4 bases to trimming and J lost 0 bases, with 15 bases between them. In germline, CDR1 is SGHNT, CDR2 YYREEE (reference sequence). The CDR3 sequence is CASSARVSSSTDTQYF. The CDR3 region has the DNA TGTGCCAGCAGCGCCCGGGTATCCTCGAGCACAGATACGCAGTATTTT.

J is TRBJ2-5 and V is TRBV7-6, with 16 nucleotides matching TRBD2. The V gene end was trimmed by 1 base and the J gene end by 5 bases; junction bases not matched to a gene: 7. The CDR3 runs 18 residues. The V gene's germline CDR1 is SGHVS and CDR2 FNYEAQ. The CDR3 nucleotides are TGTGCCAGCAGCTTAGTTGGGACTAGCGGGAGGGCTCGGGAGACCCAGTACTTC. Amino acids: CASSLVGTSGRARETQYF.

This clone was detected only once. The rearrangement uses TRBV10-1 and TRBJ2-7, with 7 bases that match TRBD2. The CDR3 covers 15 residues. The germline V gene has CDR1 WNHNN and CDR2 SYGVQD (reference sequence). Trimming cost V 0 bases and J 7 bases; bases outside gene matches: 9. CDR3 DNA sequence: TGCGCCAGCAGTGAGTCGGGGGGAGGGCCAAGAGAGCAGTACTTC. This codes for CASSESGGGPREQYF.

V is TRBV19 and J is TRBJ1-2; 10 nucleotides line up with TRBD1. The V segment lost 7 bases and the J segment 8 bases; nucleotides outside the gene matches: 7. Germline V gene data show CDR1 as LNHDA and CDR2 as SQIVND (reference sequence). The CDR3 contains 13 residues. This CDR3 reads CASNRQGANGYTF. CDR3 coding DNA: TGTGCCAGTAATAGACAGGGGGCAAACGGCTACACCTTC.

The V gene is TRBV27, the J gene TRBJ2-3; D not resolved. Germline CDR1 and CDR2: MNHEY and SMNVEV (reference sequence). The CDR3 spans 14 residues. The germline V and J ends were trimmed by 5 bases and 3 bases, with 12 bases remaining between them. The CDR3 nucleotides are TGTGCCAGCAGTCCCCAGCGAGAGACAGATACGCAGTATTTT. The encoded protein is CASSPQRETDTQYF.

The sample holds a few counts of this clone. V is TRBV19 and J is TRBJ2-1; 8 positions match TRBD2. The ends lost 5 bases at V and 4 bases at J; junction bases unmatched: 4. Germline V gene data show CDR1 as LNHDA and CDR2 as SQIVND (reference sequence). The CDR3 runs to 14 residues. In DNA, the CDR3 is TGTGCCAGTAGTCCGGGACTAGAGTACAATGAGCAGTTCTTC. This encodes CASSPGLEYNEQFF.

The chain links TRBV2 to TRBJ2-7, with TRBD2 matching over 9 bases. Germline lookup yields CDR1 SNHLY and CDR2 FYNNEI. V lost 11 bases and J lost 0; bases outside the gene matches: 8. The CDR3 has 14 amino acids. The CDR3 region has the DNA TGTGCCGGGGGTAGCGGGGGATCCTCCTACGAGCAGTACTTC. Residues: CAGGSGGSSYEQYF.

The chain combines TRBV5-6 with TRBJ1-1; D unclear. This CDR3 region has 13 residues. V was cut by 4 bases and J by 1 base, with 8 bases left in between. The germline V gene encodes CDR1 SGHDT and CDR2 YYEEEE. The CDR3 spells CASSPPGNTEAFF. In nucleotides, the CDR3 is TGTGCCAGCAGCCCTCCCGGGAACACTGAAGCTTTCTTT.

The V gene is TRBV9, the J gene TRBJ2-2; the match to TRBD2 covers 8 bases. Trimming removed 3 bases from V and 1 base from J; junction bases left unmatched: 8. The germline gives CDR1 SGDLS, CDR2 YYNGEE. CDR3 length: 17 amino acids. CDR3 region: CASSASQLAENTGELFF. CDR3 nucleotide sequence: TGTGCCAGCAGCGCCAGCCAACTAGCGGAGAACACCGGGGAGCTGTTTTTT.

The CDR3: CAWNTGSYQPQHF. CDR3 DNA: TGTGCCTGGAACACAGGGTCATATCAGCCCCAGCATTTT. The V call is TRBV30, the J call TRBJ1-5; D possibly corresponds to TRBD1 (6 bases). The germline V gene encodes CDR1 GTSNPN and CDR2 SVGIG (reference sequence). There are 13 residues in the CDR3. V lost 4 bases to trimming and J lost 5 bases, with 12 bases between them. The full variable domain, its missing parts supplied by reference TRBV30 and TRBJ1-5, is SQTIHQWPATLVQPVGSPLSLECTVEGTSNPNLYWYRQAAGRGLQLLFYSVGIGQISSEVPQNLSASRPQDRQFILSSKKLLLSDSGFYLCAWNTGSYQPQHFGDGTRLSIL.

This clone was recorded a few times. This sequence joins TRBV28 and TRBJ2-3, with D possibly TRBD1 on 6 matching bases. The V and J ends lost 6 bases and 1 base respectively, with 14 bases between them. The CDR3 runs to 15 residues. The germline V gene has CDR1 MDHEN and CDR2 SYDVKM. The chain's CDR3 is CASSLPDRRTDTQYF. The CDR3 nucleotides read TGTGCCAGCAGCCTACCGGACAGACGCACAGATACGCAGTATTTT.

V gene TRBV5-4 combines with J gene TRBJ1-2; weak D call: TRBD1 (6 bases). The V end lost 7 bases, the J end lost 5 bases, and 21 bases lay between the germline ends. The CDR3 loop spans 15 amino acids. CDR1 and CDR2 (germline): SGHNT, YYREEE (reference sequence). CDR3 protein: CASSKGGPSFYGYTF. DNA of the CDR3: TGTGCCAGCTCCAAAGGGGGACCGTCTTTTTATGGCTACACCTTC.

The rearrangement uses TRBV28 and TRBJ2-3, with 13 bases lining up with TRBD2. In germline, CDR1 is MDHEN, CDR2 SYDVKM. V gave up 0 bases and J gave up 6 bases; unmatched junction bases: 3. CDR3 size: 16 residues. CDR3 sequence (DNA): TGTGCCAGCAGTTTATGGACTAGCGGGAGGAAGGATACGCAGTATTTT. It is translated as CASSLWTSGRKDTQYF.

The rearrangement joins TRBV18 to TRBJ2-1; 8 bases align to TRBD1. CDR1 is KGHSH and CDR2 is LQKENI in the germline V gene. There are 13 residues in the CDR3. V lost 3 bases, J lost 5 bases, and 0 bases stayed unmatched. CDR3 region: CASSPGQDNEQFF. The CDR3 DNA sequence: TGTGCCAGCTCACCGGGACAGGACAATGAGCAGTTCTTC.

This CDR3 reads CASSYGGGLDTEAFF. The CDR3 DNA reads as TGTGCCAGCAGTTACGGGGGGGGGTTGGACACTGAAGCTTTCTTT. The rearrangement links TRBV6-5 to TRBJ1-1; D perhaps matches TRBD1 (5 bases). This CDR3 contains 15 residues. Trimming took 2 bases from V and 3 from J, leaving 13 bases between them. CDR1 is MNHEY, CDR2 SVGAGI, per germline.

The rearrangement links TRBV6-5 to TRBJ2-2; weak D call: TRBD2 (5 bases). This CDR3 comprises 13 residues. Germline V lookup: CDR1 MNHEY, CDR2 SVGAGI. V lost 11 bases and J lost 6, with 16 bases in between. The CDR3 loop reads CAPLLGVSGELFF. The CDR3, as DNA: TGTGCCCCCCTACTGGGAGTATCCGGGGAGCTGTTTTTT.

V usage is TRBV5-4 and J usage is TRBJ1-4; 7 bases align to TRBD1. The CDR3 runs to 14 residues. The germline V gene encodes CDR1 SGHNT and CDR2 YYREEE (reference sequence). The ends lost 4 bases at V and 5 bases at J; junction bases unmatched: 5. The DNA for the CDR3 is TGTGCCAGCAGCAGGGACAGCTCCAATGAAAAACTGTTTTTT. Protein sequence: CASSRDSSNEKLFF.

The J gene is TRBJ2-3, the V gene TRBV7-3, with 12 bases matching TRBD2. Germline V CDR1 and CDR2: SGHTA, FQGTGA. V lost 5 bases to trimming and J lost 5 bases; unmatched junction nucleotides: 8. The CDR3 has 16 amino acids. CDR3 in amino acids: CASSASSGRAIDTQYF. CDR3 coding DNA: TGTGCCAGCAGCGCTTCTAGCGGGAGGGCAATAGATACGCAGTATTTT.

The chain carries TRBV15 and TRBJ2-2; 8 bases match TRBD1. The trim removed 5 bases at V and 3 bases at J, leaving 5 bases unmatched. The germline V gene encodes CDR1 LNHNV and CDR2 YYDKDF (reference sequence). CDR3 length: 15 residues. The CDR3 region has the DNA TGTGCCACCAGCGAAGGACAGGGCGACACCGGGGAGCTGTTTTTT. Amino acid sequence: CATSEGQGDTGELFF.

This rearrangement joins TRBV5-4 to TRBJ2-2; the match to TRBD1 covers 12 bases. With V trimmed by 2 bases and J by 6 bases, 2 bases remained unmatched. The CDR3 is 15 residues long. Germline assignment: CDR1 SGHNT and CDR2 YYREEE (reference sequence). DNA of the CDR3: TGTGCCAGCAGCTTAGGGACAGGGGGCTCCGGGGAGCTGTTTTTT. This encodes CASSLGTGGSGELFF.

This rearrangement joins TRBV19 to TRBJ2-7, with 8 nucleotides matching TRBD2. The V segment lost 5 bases and the J segment 3 bases; nucleotides outside the gene matches: 9. Germline CDR1 is LNHDA and CDR2 is SQIVND (reference sequence). CDR3 length: 15 residues. For the CDR3, the DNA is TGTGCCAGTAGTGCCTCGGGGGGGCGGGTCTACGAGCAGTACTTC. The encoded protein is CASSASGGRVYEQYF.

V gene TRBV27 combines with J gene TRBJ2-3, with TRBD1 matching 9 bases. Per the germline V gene, CDR1 is MNHEY and CDR2 is SMNVEV (reference sequence). V was pared by 5 bases and J by 4 bases, with 22 bases of the junction left unmatched. The CDR3 is 20 amino acids. The CDR3 nucleotides are TGTGCCAGCAGTCCGAGGACAGGGGTATGGTTAACGGGAGTTGCAGATACGCAGTATTTT. It codes for CASSPRTGVWLTGVADTQYF.

A remark on this clone: This sample includes further DNA sequences coding for the same CDR3. This rearrangement joins TRBV5-4 to TRBJ2-5, with D hard to call. Germline CDR1 reads SGHNT; CDR2 reads YYREEE (reference sequence). Trimming cost V 1 base and J 5 bases, with 12 bases left between them. The CDR3 contains 14 residues. The DNA of the CDR3 is TGTGCCAGCAGCTTGAGAAGCGAGTTGGAGACCCAGTACTTC. As protein: CASSLRSELETQYF.

This rearrangement joins TRBV9 to TRBJ2-3, with 10 positions matching TRBD2. The CDR3 spans 16 residues. Germline V gives CDR1 SGDLS, CDR2 YYNGEE. The J segment lost 4 bases and the V segment lost 0 bases, leaving 5 bases of the junction unmatched. The CDR3 is CASSVEASGSPDTQYF. The CDR3, as DNA: TGTGCCAGCAGCGTAGAGGCTAGCGGGAGCCCAGATACGCAGTATTTT.

The chain combines TRBV28 with TRBJ2-3; 11 positions match TRBD2. This CDR3 has 14 residues. Germline CDR1 reads MDHEN; CDR2 reads SYDVKM. Losses at the gene ends were 5 bases for V and 6 bases for J; bases not matched to a gene: 4. The CDR3 bases are TGTGCCAGCAGTATTAGCGGGGGGGCCGATACGCAGTATTTT. Amino acids: CASSISGGADTQYF. Combining the CDR3 with reference TRBV28 and TRBJ2-3 gives the whole variable domain DVKVTQSSRYLVKRTGEKVFLECVQDMDHENMFWYRQDPGLGLRLIYFSYDVKMKEKGDIPEGYSVSREKKERFSLILESASTNQTSMYLCASSISGGADTQYFGPGTRLTVL.

This chain joins TRBV7-3 and TRBJ2-5; possible D gene TRBD2, 5 bases. Trimming cost V 5 bases and J 5 bases, with 15 bases left between them. CDR1 and CDR2 (germline): SGHTA, FQGTGA. The CDR3 contains 14 residues. The CDR3, as DNA: TGTGCCAGCAGCCCGGGGTCCTATGGGGAGACCCAGTACTTC. Protein sequence: CASSPGSYGETQYF.

In nucleotides, the CDR3 is TGTGCCAGCAGCCCCCGAGTAGGTCTAGGGAGCCCCTACGAGCAGTACTTC. Translation gives CASSPRVGLGSPYEQYF. The V call is TRBV9, the J call TRBJ2-7, with a possible D match to TRBD2 (5 bases). The CDR3 consists of 17 residues. V gave up 4 bases and J gave up 2 bases, with 22 bases separating them. Germline lookup yields CDR1 SGDLS and CDR2 YYNGEE.

V and J are TRBV7-2 and TRBJ1-6; possibly TRBD1 for D (6 bases). CDR1 is SGHTA and CDR2 is FQGNSA in the germline V gene. The CDR3 has 16 residues. Trimming shortened V by 4 bases and J by 7 bases, and 17 bases separated the two germline ends. The CDR3 bases are TGTGCCAGCAGCTCCCGGGGGGGGGCGCGGAATTCACCCCTCCACTTT. It is translated as CASSSRGGARNSPLHF. Variable domain in full (rest from reference TRBV7-2 and TRBJ1-6): GAGVSQSPSNKVTEKGKDVELRCDPISGHTALYWYRQSLGQGLEFLIYFQGNSAPDKSGLPSDRFSAERTGGSVSTLTIQRTQQEDSAVYLCASSSRGGARNSPLHFGNGTRLTVT.